This T cell receptor (beta chain) was identified in a study of shared clonotypes between healthy human individuals. CD45RO-negative, CCR7-positively selected cells formed the naive CD8 fraction, excluding terminally differentiated effector memory CD45RA+ cells. V lost 0 bases, J lost 5 bases, and 8 bases lay in between. CDR1 is GTSNPN, CDR2 SVGIG, per germline (reference sequence). CDR3 length equals 13 residues. About this clone: Antigen unknown.

Study observations and caveats: With few donors, the genetic and exposure-history diversity represented was limited. It was the non-shared clonotypes that had lower generation probabilities than clonotypes shared by all four donors.

The study ran the assay at deep level. About 30,000 T cell genomes, or approximately 190 ng DNA, went into the sorted-subset replicate PCRs. Sequencing used immunoSEQ multiplex PCR; TCRdb keeps in-frame clones, though not all of them. The sample contains about 2.1 million clones, 85% to 95% of which appear only once. This TCR derives from a man between 18 and 29 years old in good health. Some clones in this sample may be carry-over from other donors' samples. The chain has TRBV30 and TRBJ2-1; no clear D. The specimen sequenced was naive CD8+ T cells from PBMCs. This CDR3 reads CAWSVLRDNEQFF. Written as DNA, the CDR3 is TGTGCCTGGAGTGTACTAAGAGACAATGAGCAGTTCTTC.